This T cell receptor (beta chain) emerged from a study of T cell changes during pregnancy in multiple sclerosis. Clones were read by immunoSEQ multiplex PCR, and TCRdb kept only the in-frame ones, dropping some. The sample records about 44,000 clones, around 94% being singletons. Germline CDR1 and CDR2: SGHTA and FQGTGA. There are 12 residues in the CDR3. Trimming left V 2 bases short and J 5 bases short, with 3 bases between. The sample consisted of CD4+ T cells from peripheral blood mononuclear cells, taken in the first trimester of pregnancy. This receptor was identified in a female donor with multiple sclerosis, enrolled in a pregnancy study. The V and J genes are TRBV7-3 and TRBJ2-2, with D hard to call. This chain's CDR3 is CASSLYTGELFF. DNA of the CDR3: TGTGCCAGCAGCTTATATACCGGGGAGCTGTTTTTT.